Listed below are T cell receptor beta chains from one sample, sequenced in a study of CD8 T cells in ankylosing spondylitis. TCRdb processed the 5' RACE reads anew with MiXCR; each CDR3 protein has one entry. The sample yields under 300,000 distinct CDR3 sequences, around 11% seen once. Sequencing input: blood, either unsorted or a sorted T cell fraction (not recorded which). Receptors originate from a male donor with ankylosing spondylitis or in good health (not recorded which). CDR3s include the opening cysteine and the closing phenylalanine or tryptophan.

cdr3_aa v_call
CASSLEVRGILQKETQYF TRBV7-2
CASSEHTDTQYF TRBV5-1
CASSLGTAGTEAFF TRBV5-1
CASSLATLTSQETQYF TRBV5-6
CASGRLAVGGYNEQFF TRBV27
CASQIAGVNEQYF TRBV12-3/TRBV12-4
CASSLVRMDGYTF TRBV7-2
CASSRSGLAGYEQFF TRBV27
CAISDSSGRAHYEQYF TRBV10-3
CSAEVTGATGELFF TRBV20-1
CASTLLNTEAFF TRBV12-3/TRBV12-4
CASTYSPEGQETQYF TRBV9
CASSLEGRGQETQYF TRBV5-1
CCARDGPAGDIYNEQFF TRBV20-1
CASSFPPQGGYEQYF TRBV5-1
CATSGPTSGYYNEQFF TRBV24-1
CASSQLGWVAPQHF TRBV4-1
CASSLAVTGTYEQYF TRBV5-1
CASSSGLVNTGELFF TRBV5-6
CASSYSLPTGEAFF TRBV6-5
CASSPIGTQQFF TRBV27
CASSQLAGETQYF TRBV14
CASSPSRITSGIWETQYF TRBV5-1
CASSFPSSGSRDKSYNEQFF TRBV27
CSASLGLVKAFF TRBV20-1
CASRPGGSGSNQPQHF TRBV7-2
CASRDGGGHYNEQFF TRBV11-2